In its sample, the clone carrying this T cell receptor beta chain was seen a few times. The antigen is unknown. Healthy Caucasian individuals made up all the donors. TCRdb called the 5' RACE reads again in MiXCR, with one record for every CDR3 protein. The sample lists some 240,000 distinct CDR3 sequences, roughly a tenth occurring once. The data derive from a study of identical twins. Study findings and constraints: Where out-of-frame alpha sequences were twin-shared, they showed excess low generation probability. With abundant cord blood beta clonotypes, insertions were fewer; memory repertoires showed no such pattern.

Sample: memory T cells sorted from blood. The TCR sequence derives from a man aged 50 or older in good health.

Here the CDR3 DNA reads TGCGCCAGCACCGAGCTAGCGGTCACAGATACGCAGTATTTT. Translated: CASTELAVTDTQYF. The chain is built from TRBV23-1 and TRBJ2-3; the match to TRBD2 covers 7 bases. TRBV23-1 qualifies as an ORF whose function is uncertain. V lost 7 bases to trimming and J lost 2 bases; unmatched junction nucleotides: 6. This CDR3 spans 14 amino acids.